The clone carrying this T cell receptor (beta chain) was picked up a small number of times. Antigen specificity is unknown. The germline V gene has CDR1 PRHDT and CDR2 FYEKMQ (reference sequence). V shed 1 base, J shed 0 bases, and the junction held 12 bases outside the gene matches. This CDR3 contains 19 residues. With a J-beta primer mix and a sample-barcoded 5' primer, a second PCR ran roughly 6 to 11 cycles. TCRdb reanalysed the 5' RACE reads using MiXCR and keeps one entry per CDR3 protein. This table holds approximately 850,000 distinct CDR3 sequences, under 55% found once. These data are taken from a study of blood T cells in healthy people across ages. Findings of the study overall: Whereas aged donors had fewer naive CD4+ cells, long-lived donors had more of them and higher diversity.

The chain joins TRBV13 to TRBJ2-3, with 8 bases identical to TRBD1. This receptor was identified in a man between 60 and 75 years old in good health. The sample consisted of blood. The CDR3 loop reads CASSLVPRRQGSSTDTQYF. The CDR3 DNA reads TGTGCCAGCAGCTTAGTCCCTAGGAGACAGGGGTCCAGCACAGATACGCAGTATTTT.